This is a list of T cell receptor beta chains from one sample in a study of human T cells and chemical hapten exposure. A single record per CDR3 protein comes from TCRdb applying MiXCR to the RACE reads. In the table there are around 150,000 distinct CDR3 sequences, approximately 30% of which are singletons. The specimen comprised whole blood, sampled in connection with sensitization to the hapten diphenylcyclopropenone (DPC). These receptor sequences come from a woman between 18 and 29 years old with alopecia areata. Some clones in this sample may be carry-over from other donors' samples. Each CDR3 is given with its conserved first and last residue. The D gene is left open where the match is weak. Size tells how often a clone was seen (once, few, many) or the class of an expanded clone, and some rows leave it out.

cdr3_length | clone_size | d_call | j_call | v_call | cdr3_aa | cdr3_nt
15 | few | TRBD2 | TRBJ2-1 | TRBV7-8 | CASSLVAGGPNEQFF | TGTGCCAGCAGCTTAGTAGCGGGAGGGCCCAATGAGCAGTTCTTC
15 | . | TRBD2 | TRBJ2-7 | TRBV6-5 | CASSYSLAGGYEQYF | TGTGCCAGCAGTTACTCTCTAGCGGGAGGCTACGAGCAGTACTTC
13 | . | TRBD2 | TRBJ2-2 | TRBV7-9 | CASRFSGKWELFF | TGTGCCAGCAGATTTAGCGGGAAGTGGGAGCTGTTTTTT
13 | few | . | TRBJ2-1 | TRBV29-1 | CSPVVQGYNEQFF | TGCAGCCCCGTTGTGCAGGGATACAATGAGCAGTTCTTC
21 | . | TRBD2 | TRBJ2-3 | TRBV7-9 | CASSFGVRTSGSQVSTDTQYF | TGTGCCAGCAGCTTTGGTGTTCGGACTAGCGGAAGTCAGGTTAGCACAGATACGCAGTATTTT
15 | . | TRBD2 | TRBJ2-1 | TRBV12-3/TRBV12-4 | CASSPGTSGMWEQFF | TGTGCCAGCAGCCCCGGTACTAGCGGGATGTGGGAGCAGTTCTTC
16 | few | . | TRBJ2-5 | TRBV4-1 | CASSLKAGDRQETQYF | TGCGCCAGCAGCCTAAAGGCGGGGGACAGACAAGAGACCCAGTACTTC
12 | . | . | TRBJ2-1 | TRBV20-1 | CSASFQTDEQFF | TGCAGTGCTAGCTTCCAGACCGATGAGCAGTTCTTC
11 | few | . | TRBJ2-3 | TRBV29-1 | CSTRSADTQYF | TGCAGCACCCGCTCGGCAGATACGCAGTATTTT
13 | few | . | TRBJ2-7 | TRBV5-1 | CASSITDSYEQYF | TGCGCCAGCAGCATTACGGACAGCTACGAGCAGTACTTC
13 | . | . | TRBJ1-6 | TRBV10-2 | CASSEANNSPLHF | TGCGCCAGCAGTGAGGCTAATAATTCACCCCTCCACTTT
13 | . | . | TRBJ1-2 | TRBV30 | CAWSVEETDGYAF | TGTGCCTGGAGTGTAGAGGAGACGGATGGCTACGCCTTC
14 | . | . | TRBJ1-1 | TRBV10-3 | CAISESRGAPEAFF | TGTGCCATCAGTGAGTCGCGGGGGGCCCCTGAAGCTTTCTTT
16 | . | . | TRBJ2-1 | TRBV4-2 | CASSQEDRELYNEQFF | TGTGCCAGCAGCCAAGAGGACAGAGAGTTATACAATGAGCAGTTCTTC
15 | few | . | TRBJ1-5 | TRBV14 | CASSQVAWGNQPQHF | TGTGCCAGCAGCCAAGTTGCGTGGGGCAATCAGCCCCAGCATTTT
13 | . | . | TRBJ2-3 | TRBV9 | CASSVALSDTQYF | TGTGCCAGCAGCGTAGCCCTTTCAGATACGCAGTATTTT
16 | many | . | TRBJ1-2 | TRBV9 | CASSHPFTGSDYGYTF | TGTGCCAGCAGCCATCCTTTCACAGGGAGCGATTATGGCTACACCTTC
14 | . | TRBD2 | TRBJ2-1 | TRBV20-1 | CSAPNAGGAFEQFF | TGCAGTGCACCGAACGCGGGGGGTGCTTTTGAGCAGTTCTTC
15 | . | . | TRBJ2-3 | TRBV4-3 | CASSQVERGTDTQYF | TGCGCCAGCAGCCAAGTAGAGAGGGGCACAGATACGCAGTATTTT